These T cell receptor beta chains were read from a single sample in a study of T cell repertoires in cytomegalovirus infection. TCRdb independently ran MiXCR on the reads; one entry per CDR3 protein. The sample includes under 350,000 distinct CDR3 sequences, approximately 22% of them seen just once. Their antigens are not known. The starting material was cultured PBMCs, obtained from culture after CMV antigen stimulation. The source is a human donor in good health (CMV status not recorded). Some clones in this sample may be carry-over from other donors' samples. CDR3s include the opening cysteine and the closing phenylalanine or tryptophan. D genes are given only for firm matches.

j_call v_call d_call cdr3_aa
TRBJ2-5 TRBV27 TRBD1 CASSLTRGNQETQYF
TRBJ2-1 TRBV10-3 - CAISESGIMGNEQFF
TRBJ2-1 TRBV7-9 TRBD2 CASSVSGSHEQFF
TRBJ1-4 TRBV6-1 TRBD1 CASSEAGTGNEKLFF
TRBJ2-5 TRBV12-3/TRBV12-4 - CASSRARGSGTQYF
TRBJ1-1 TRBV12-3/TRBV12-4 - CASTNRDDMNTEAFF
TRBJ2-3 TRBV2 - CASWRVDTQYF
TRBJ2-3 TRBV24-1 TRBD1 CATSDRRDSSTDTQYF
TRBJ2-5 TRBV5-4 - CASSINSETQYF
TRBJ2-7 TRBV7-9 TRBD2 CASSPRTSENYEQYF
TRBJ2-2 TRBV12-3/TRBV12-4 - CASSPFSRAGELFF
TRBJ2-3 TRBV7-8 - CASSLDERTTDTQYF
TRBJ1-5 TRBV12-3/TRBV12-4 - CASSSGATVSNQPQHF
TRBJ1-2 TRBV7-9 - CASSLARYRVFFYGYTF
TRBJ2-2 TRBV11-3 - CASSSRDSGLNTGELFF
TRBJ2-3 TRBV24-1 TRBD1 CATSDAGTGITDTQYF
TRBJ2-7 TRBV7-9 TRBD2 CASSSGTSGSRYEQYF
TRBJ1-6 TRBV7-2 TRBD1 CASSLVGTGGTNSPLHF
TRBJ2-1 TRBV7-6 TRBD1 CASSLGTGGLYNEQFF
TRBJ2-5 TRBV6-2/TRBV6-3 TRBD2 CASKLAGEGETQYF
TRBJ1-1 TRBV12-3/TRBV12-4 TRBD1 CASSFTLGGTGAGTEAFF
TRBJ2-7 TRBV7-8 - CASSHWAGSSYEQYF
TRBJ2-5 TRBV15 - CATSPQMAGGGETQYF
TRBJ1-2 TRBV6-1 - CATRPGLNYGYTF
TRBJ2-3 TRBV20-1 - CSARWGPTDTQYF
TRBJ1-1 TRBV7-9 - CASSLDPKEAFF
TRBJ2-1 TRBV7-6 - CASSLVPQGGAYNEQFF
TRBJ2-2 TRBV7-2 TRBD2 CASSYTTSANTGELFF
TRBJ2-1 TRBV27 TRBD2 CASSLGGRAPGEQFF
TRBJ2-7 TRBV7-3 TRBD2 CASSLTTSGSHEQYF
TRBJ2-1 TRBV7-2 - CASSPPPGSRVLEEGEQFF
TRBJ2-3 TRBV7-2 TRBD2 CASSLGVPSGRASDTQYF
TRBJ2-7 TRBV15 - CATSESRLGEQYF
TRBJ1-1 TRBV7-2 TRBD1 CASSRAGTGVSGTEAFF
TRBJ2-7 TRBV7-2 - CASSLLAATYEQYF
TRBJ2-5 TRBV12-3/TRBV12-4 - CASSLEVGEGMGETQYF
TRBJ1-5 TRBV7-2 - CASSLGTPRGNQPQHF
TRBJ2-1 TRBV29-1 - CSVLFYNEQFF
TRBJ2-1 TRBV29-1 TRBD2 CSVGLAGNQFF
TRBJ1-3 TRBV12-3/TRBV12-4 - CASSLGQSILF
TRBJ2-1 TRBV7-6 - CASSSLGLDNEQFF
TRBJ1-2 TRBV7-9 - CASSFGQTNYGYTF